This is a list of T cell receptor beta chains from one sample in a study of T cell repertoires in cytomegalovirus infection. TCRdb fed the reads into MiXCR, producing one record per CDR3 protein. The sample holds fewer than 550,000 distinct CDR3 sequences, under 40% seen once. Input material: PBMCs. The receptors come from a human donor in good health (CMV status not recorded). Some clones in this sample may be carry-over from other donors' samples. Each CDR3 is given with its conserved first and last residue. Fields, in order: clone size, J gene, V gene, D gene, CDR3 DNA, CDR3 protein. D genes are given only for firm matches. Rows give clone size only sometimes, using once, few, many, or a class for an expanded clone.

abundance: NA
j_gene: TRBJ2-3
v_gene: TRBV11-2
d_gene: NA
CDR3nt: TGTGCCAGCAGCACCAGACCGAAAACTAGCACAGATACGCAGTATTTT
CDR3aa: CASSTRPKTSTDTQYF

abundance: once
j_gene: TRBJ2-3
v_gene: TRBV7-2
d_gene: NA
CDR3nt: TGTGCCAGCAGCGGACGACGTGCTAGCACAGAAACGAAGTATTTT
CDR3aa: CASSGRRASTETKYF

abundance: many
j_gene: TRBJ1-1
v_gene: TRBV6-1
d_gene: TRBD1
CDR3nt: TGTGCCAGCAGTGATGGGACAGGGGGGGACACTGAAGCTTTCTTT
CDR3aa: CASSDGTGGDTEAFF

abundance: NA
j_gene: TRBJ1-4
v_gene: TRBV12-3/TRBV12-4
d_gene: NA
CDR3nt: TGTGCCAGCAGTTTTAGTAGAGGGATGGATGAAAAACTGTTTTTT
CDR3aa: CASSFSRGMDEKLFF

abundance: NA
j_gene: TRBJ2-7
v_gene: TRBV3-1
d_gene: NA
CDR3nt: TGTGCCAGCAGCCAAAAAGGGATCTCCTACGAGCAGTACTTC
CDR3aa: CASSQKGISYEQYF

abundance: NA
j_gene: TRBJ2-6
v_gene: TRBV28
d_gene: NA
CDR3nt: TGTGCCAGCAGTTTTTTGTTTTCTGGGGCCAACGTCCTGACTTTC
CDR3aa: CASSFLFSGANVLTF

abundance: few
j_gene: TRBJ1-3
v_gene: TRBV20-1
d_gene: NA
CDR3nt: TGCAGTGCTGTGTTTGGAAACACCATATATTTT
CDR3aa: CSAVFGNTIYF

abundance: NA
j_gene: TRBJ1-1
v_gene: TRBV5-6
d_gene: TRBD1
CDR3nt: TGTGCCAGCAGCCGTCCCGGGACAGGGATGAACACTGAAGCTTTCTTT
CDR3aa: CASSRPGTGMNTEAFF

abundance: NA
j_gene: TRBJ2-3
v_gene: TRBV27
d_gene: NA
CDR3nt: TGTGCCAGCAGCAAAAACCGGGAGATACAAGGAGATACGCAGTATTTT
CDR3aa: CASSKNREIQGDTQYF

abundance: NA
j_gene: TRBJ2-3
v_gene: TRBV5-4
d_gene: NA
CDR3nt: TGTGCCAGCAGCTTCACAGGGGGGGCTGGGGGAGATACGCAGTATTTT
CDR3aa: CASSFTGGAGGDTQYF

abundance: few
j_gene: TRBJ2-2
v_gene: TRBV6-5
d_gene: NA
CDR3nt: TGTGCCAGCAGTTACGTCGTGAACACCGGGGAGCTGTTTTTT
CDR3aa: CASSYVVNTGELFF

abundance: NA
j_gene: TRBJ2-3
v_gene: TRBV14
d_gene: NA
CDR3nt: TGTGCCAGCAGCCAAACTGCGGGGGCAGATACGCATTATTTT
CDR3aa: CASSQTAGADTHYF

abundance: many
j_gene: TRBJ2-6
v_gene: TRBV7-8
d_gene: NA
CDR3nt: TGTGCCAGCAGGCCCCGACAGGCAAGCTCTGGGGCCAACGTCCTGACTTTC
CDR3aa: CASRPRQASSGANVLTF

abundance: NA
j_gene: TRBJ1-1
v_gene: TRBV25-1
d_gene: NA
CDR3nt: TGTGCCAGCTCTATTGGGACACACACTGAAGCTTTCTTT
CDR3aa: CASSIGTHTEAFF

abundance: few
j_gene: TRBJ1-2
v_gene: TRBV15
d_gene: NA
CDR3nt: TGTGCCACCAGCAGAGGGAGGGGGTCAGATACTTTGGGCTATGGCTACACCTTC
CDR3aa: CATSRGRGSDTLGYGYTF

abundance: many
j_gene: TRBJ2-7
v_gene: TRBV7-2
d_gene: NA
CDR3nt: TGTGCCAGCAGCTTAGATCTTGGAGTGGGCGAGCAGTACTTC
CDR3aa: CASSLDLGVGEQYF

abundance: NA
j_gene: TRBJ2-5
v_gene: TRBV5-1
d_gene: NA
CDR3nt: TGCGCCAGCAGCTTGTCTTTCGGAGGGGATCAAGAGACCCAGTACTTC
CDR3aa: CASSLSFGGDQETQYF

abundance: many
j_gene: TRBJ2-1
v_gene: TRBV7-6
d_gene: TRBD1
CDR3nt: TGTGCCAGCAGCTATTTGACAGGGGGCATCAATGAGCAGTTCTTC
CDR3aa: CASSYLTGGINEQFF

abundance: NA
j_gene: TRBJ2-7
v_gene: TRBV7-9
d_gene: TRBD1
CDR3nt: TGTGCCAGCAGCTCAACCTGGACAGGTGTTGGGTCGTGGTACGAGCAGTACTTC
CDR3aa: CASSSTWTGVGSWYEQYF

abundance: NA
j_gene: TRBJ2-2
v_gene: TRBV5-4
d_gene: NA
CDR3nt: TGTGCCAGCAGGTTGGGACCACCCACCGGGGAGCTGTTTTTT
CDR3aa: CASRLGPPTGELFF

abundance: many
j_gene: TRBJ2-1
v_gene: TRBV6-2/TRBV6-3
d_gene: NA
CDR3nt: TGTGCCACCGGCTCCGGGACTCAGGCCAGCGAGCAGTTCTTC
CDR3aa: CATGSGTQASEQFF

abundance: few
j_gene: TRBJ1-6
v_gene: TRBV19
d_gene: NA
CDR3nt: TGTGCCAGTAGCGAGGCCGGGTTTAATTCACCCCTCCACTTT
CDR3aa: CASSEAGFNSPLHF

abundance: NA
j_gene: TRBJ1-1
v_gene: TRBV10-3
d_gene: TRBD1
CDR3nt: TGTGCCATCAGTGAACAGGGGAAGAACACTGAAGCTTTCTTT
CDR3aa: CAISEQGKNTEAFF

abundance: many
j_gene: TRBJ2-2
v_gene: TRBV7-2
d_gene: NA
CDR3nt: TGTGCCCGCCACGGGGAGCACACCGGGGAGCTGTTTTTT
CDR3aa: CARHGEHTGELFF

abundance: few
j_gene: TRBJ1-1
v_gene: TRBV7-9
d_gene: NA
CDR3nt: TGTGCCAGCAGTATAGACCGGGCCTCAGGCACTGAAGCTTTCTTT
CDR3aa: CASSIDRASGTEAFF

abundance: NA
j_gene: TRBJ1-2
v_gene: TRBV15
d_gene: NA
CDR3nt: TGTGCCACCAGCAGAGGGAGAGCCCCGTTAGTCTATGGCTACACCTTC
CDR3aa: CATSRGRAPLVYGYTF

abundance: NA
j_gene: TRBJ1-4
v_gene: TRBV12-3/TRBV12-4
d_gene: NA
CDR3nt: TGTTCCCGCAATTATCAGTTGGACGCAACTAATGAAAAACTGTTTTTT
CDR3aa: CSRNYQLDATNEKLFF